Detailed here is one T cell receptor beta chain. What antigen it recognizes has not been identified. One base away there is no much larger clone; base qualities are not given. The source of the sample is a study of T cell responses to AZD1222 COVID-19 vaccine (dated by TCRdb to 2020 to 2022). As for the study more broadly: Because spike-specific TCR depth and breadth did not differ between the two schedules, AZD1222 recipients who got a second dose at roughly 4 weeks were pooled with those who got a second dose at roughly 12 weeks. Trial participants were enrolled by age into 18-55, 56-69 and 70-plus year subgroups, with around 150, 28 and 57 TCR-sequenced participants respectively. TCR sequencing covered 233 trial participants: around 210 given two doses of AZD1222 and 26 given two doses of MenACWY control vaccine.

V was cut back by 0 bases and J by 2 bases, leaving a gap of 8 bases between them. Sequences MNHEY (CDR1) and SMNVEV (CDR2) are obtained from the germline V gene (reference sequence). From its cysteine to its phenylalanine, the CDR3 spans 16 amino acids. The kept DNA is CDR3 alone, 48 bases in frame from the first base. Beyond this particular receptor, the publication reports: In the small 56-69-year group, the increase in depth fell short of significance, most likely because of low power. The vaccine-associated CD4 TCRs covered the entire spike protein, and the dominant responses fell in regions 160-218 and 743-854. Reportedly, almost half of the unique spike-specific TCRs recognized epitopes lying outside the regions that are mutated in the B.1.351 and B.1.1.7 variants. After two AZD1222 doses, spike-specific TCR breadth and depth were significantly higher than at day 0 and than in MenACWY recipients. Conclusions about previously exposed vaccinees were limited because only 5 or 6 AZD1222 recipients were SARS-CoV-2 seropositive at baseline. No day 14 peak-response samples were available, so repertoires were characterized only after the peak T cell response. Participants were mostly white British, with more females than males. The authors suggested clonal diversity may have been underestimated.

The CDR3 regions of human TCRbeta chains were analyzed by immunosequencing. The published analysis was carried out like this. TCRs in the repertoires were matched against a reference library of SARS-CoV-2-specific TCRs that had been generated with the MIRA antigen-specificity platform. Breadth was defined as the fraction of unique TCRs that were SARS-CoV-2-associated. Depth was defined as the fraction of total T cells that were SARS-CoV-2-associated. Each spike-specific TCR was assigned to its reactive spike region and to a CD4 or CD8 class using the MIRA data. Log10-transformed breadth and depth values were compared by one-way ANOVA with Sidak's multiple comparisons tests. TCRdb obtained this table from immuneACCESS and retained in-frame rearrangements with V and J assigned. These tables miss some clones; where compared with another copy, unresolved V genes account for less than half of the shortfall, and the remainder is unexplained. That table supplies the V and J calls and clone size; D and trimming were determined from the DNA. The sample table records about 120,000 clones; roughly 90% of these occur just once. The ten largest clones take up 4% to 4.5% of the sample.

The time point label on this specimen signifies: baseline before first vaccination. The vaccinee samples were drawn from two UK trials, COV001 and COV002, one of which was a single-blind randomized controlled phase 2/3 trial testing AZD1222 (ChAdOx1 nCoV-19) in healthy adults. For TCRbeta chain sequencing, PBMC samples from trial participants were taken at day 0 and at day 28 after the second dose. This chain joins TRBV27 to TRBJ2-6; the D gene cannot be resolved reliably. Sequencing was performed on peripheral blood, taken on day 0 of AZD1222 vaccination. This TCR derives from an adult in good health. The DNA sequence reads TGTGCCAGCAGTTTATCGATAAGGGCTGGGGCCAACGTCCTGACTTTC. This yields the protein CASSLSIRAGANVLTF.